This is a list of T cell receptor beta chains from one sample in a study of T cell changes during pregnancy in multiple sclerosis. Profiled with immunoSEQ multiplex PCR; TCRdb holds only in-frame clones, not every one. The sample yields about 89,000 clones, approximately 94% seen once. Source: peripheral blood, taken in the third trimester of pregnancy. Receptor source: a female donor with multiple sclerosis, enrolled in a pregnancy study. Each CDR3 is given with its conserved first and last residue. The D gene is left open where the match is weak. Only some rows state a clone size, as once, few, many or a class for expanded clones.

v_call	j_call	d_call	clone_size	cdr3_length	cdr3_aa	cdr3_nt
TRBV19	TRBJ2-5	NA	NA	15	CASSIAQGPQETQYF	TGTGCCAGTAGTATAGCTCAGGGGCCGCAAGAGACCCAGTACTTC
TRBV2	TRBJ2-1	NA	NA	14	CASGSGTTDNEQFF	TGTGCCTCGGGGTCCGGGACAACTGACAATGAGCAGTTCTTC
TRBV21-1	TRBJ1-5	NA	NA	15	CASSSPRGLNQPQHF	TGTGCCAGCAGCAGTCCCAGGGGGCTGAATCAGCCCCAGCATTTT
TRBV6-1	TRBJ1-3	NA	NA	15	CASSEGTNPGNTIYF	TGTGCCAGCAGTGAAGGTACTAACCCTGGAAACACCATATATTTT
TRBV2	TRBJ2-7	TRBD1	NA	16	CASSESAGQGTYEQYF	TGTGCCAGCAGTGAATCGGCGGGACAGGGTACCTACGAGCAGTACTTC
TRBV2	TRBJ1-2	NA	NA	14	CASSDSVRGPRPAF	TGTGCCAGCAGTGATTCTGTTCGCGGGCCGCGTCCCGCCTTC
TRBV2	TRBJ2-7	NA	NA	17	CASSDGPGSESVYMQYF	TGTGCCAGCAGTGATGGGCCCGGTTCTGAGTCAGTATATATGCAGTACTTC
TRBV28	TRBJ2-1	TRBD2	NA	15	CASSLRTSSYNEQFF	TGTGCCAGCAGTTTAAGGACTAGCTCCTACAATGAGCAGTTCTTC
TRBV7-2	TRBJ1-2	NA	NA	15	CASSVWDTGYYGYTF	TGTGCCAGCAGCGTTTGGGACACAGGTTACTATGGCTACACCTTC
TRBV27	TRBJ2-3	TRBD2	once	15	CASSGIAGGPDTQYF	TGTGCCAGCAGCGGGATAGCGGGAGGGCCGGATACGCAGTATTTT
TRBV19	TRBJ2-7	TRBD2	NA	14	CASTQTSGAYEQYF	TGTGCCAGTACCCAGACTAGCGGGGCCTACGAGCAGTACTTC
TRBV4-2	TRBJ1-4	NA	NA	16	CASSRTGPATNEKLFF	TGTGCCAGCAGCCGCACAGGGCCTGCAACTAATGAAAAACTGTTTTTT
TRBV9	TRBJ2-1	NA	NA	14	CASSGRTAYNEQFF	TGTGCCAGCAGCGGACGGACAGCGTACAATGAGCAGTTCTTC
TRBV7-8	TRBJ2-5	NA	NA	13	CASSTNLEETQYF	TGTGCCAGCAGCACTAACTTGGAAGAGACCCAGTACTTC
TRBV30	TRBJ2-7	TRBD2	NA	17	CAWSRGALAGVPYEQYF	TGTGCCTGGAGTCGTGGGGCTCTAGCGGGAGTCCCCTACGAGCAGTACTTC
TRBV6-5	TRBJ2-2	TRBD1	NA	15	CASSYAGQGNRELFF	TGTGCCAGCAGTTACGCGGGACAGGGGAACCGGGAGCTGTTTTTT
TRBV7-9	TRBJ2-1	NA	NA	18	CASSLVEDSPFSYNEQFF	TGTGCCAGCAGCCTAGTGGAGGACAGCCCGTTTTCCTACAATGAGCAGTTCTTC
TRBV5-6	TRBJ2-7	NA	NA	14	CASSDIRSSYEQYF	TGTGCCAGCAGCGACATTCGAAGCTCCTACGAGCAGTACTTC
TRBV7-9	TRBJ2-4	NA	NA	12	CASRGGGNIQYF	TGTGCCAGTAGGGGGGGAGGGAACATTCAGTACTTC
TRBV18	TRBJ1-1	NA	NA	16	CASSPLQLDKDTEAFF	TGTGCCAGCTCACCTCTACAGCTGGACAAGGACACTGAAGCTTTCTTT
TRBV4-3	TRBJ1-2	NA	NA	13	CASSPPGPGGYTF	TGCGCCAGCAGCCCCCCAGGCCCGGGGGGCTACACCTTC
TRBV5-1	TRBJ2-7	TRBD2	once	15	CASSSPVAGDHEQYF	TGCGCCAGCAGCTCACCTGTAGCGGGAGATCACGAGCAGTACTTC
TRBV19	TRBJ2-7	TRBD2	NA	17	CASSIGTSGVGPYEQYF	TGTGCCAGTAGTATAGGGACTAGCGGCGTCGGGCCCTACGAGCAGTACTTC
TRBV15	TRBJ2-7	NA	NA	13	CATSGIPGTEQYF	TGTGCCACCAGCGGAATACCAGGCACCGAGCAGTACTTC
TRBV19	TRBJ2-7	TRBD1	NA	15	CASSRQGGIYGEQYF	TGTGCCAGTAGTCGACAGGGGGGGATATACGGCGAGCAGTACTTC
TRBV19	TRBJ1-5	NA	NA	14	CASSSGLVNQPQHF	TGTGCCAGTAGTTCAGGGTTGGTCAATCAGCCCCAGCATTTT
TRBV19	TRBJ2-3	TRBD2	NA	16	CASSIGLAGVRDTQYF	TGTGCCAGTAGTATAGGTCTAGCGGGAGTTAGAGATACGCAGTATTTT
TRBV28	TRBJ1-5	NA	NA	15	CASSYLADSNQPQHF	TGTGCCAGCAGTTATCTGGCAGATAGCAATCAGCCCCAGCATTTT
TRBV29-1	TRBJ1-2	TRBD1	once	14	CSGGRTGGNYGYTF	TGCAGCGGGGGCCGGACAGGGGGCAACTATGGCTACACCTTC
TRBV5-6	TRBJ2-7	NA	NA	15	CASSLGGLRVDEQYF	TGTGCCAGCAGCTTGGGGGGCCTCAGGGTTGATGAGCAGTACTTC
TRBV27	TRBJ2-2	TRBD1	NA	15	CASSLSTGVAGELFF	TGTGCCAGCAGTTTATCGACAGGGGTAGCCGGGGAGCTGTTTTTT
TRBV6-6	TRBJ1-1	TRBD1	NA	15	CASSPQGAKNTEAFF	TGTGCCAGCAGCCCTCAGGGGGCAAAAAACACTGAAGCTTTCTTT
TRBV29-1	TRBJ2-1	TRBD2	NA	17	CSVAARAGTSGSNEQFF	TGCAGCGTTGCAGCAAGAGCCGGGACTAGCGGGAGCAATGAGCAGTTCTTC
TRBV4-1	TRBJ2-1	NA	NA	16	CASSQGGGGSWNEQFF	TGCGCCAGCAGCCAGGGGGGGGGCGGGAGCTGGAATGAGCAGTTCTTC
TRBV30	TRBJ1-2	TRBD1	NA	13	CASGQGFQYGYTF	TGTGCCTCCGGACAGGGTTTCCAATATGGCTACACCTTC
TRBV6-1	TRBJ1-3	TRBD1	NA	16	CASSGGTGISGNTIYF	TGTGCCAGCAGTGGTGGGACAGGCATCTCTGGAAACACCATATATTTT
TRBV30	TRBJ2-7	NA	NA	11	CAWSPLNEQYF	TGTGCCTGGAGTCCCCTAAACGAGCAGTACTTC